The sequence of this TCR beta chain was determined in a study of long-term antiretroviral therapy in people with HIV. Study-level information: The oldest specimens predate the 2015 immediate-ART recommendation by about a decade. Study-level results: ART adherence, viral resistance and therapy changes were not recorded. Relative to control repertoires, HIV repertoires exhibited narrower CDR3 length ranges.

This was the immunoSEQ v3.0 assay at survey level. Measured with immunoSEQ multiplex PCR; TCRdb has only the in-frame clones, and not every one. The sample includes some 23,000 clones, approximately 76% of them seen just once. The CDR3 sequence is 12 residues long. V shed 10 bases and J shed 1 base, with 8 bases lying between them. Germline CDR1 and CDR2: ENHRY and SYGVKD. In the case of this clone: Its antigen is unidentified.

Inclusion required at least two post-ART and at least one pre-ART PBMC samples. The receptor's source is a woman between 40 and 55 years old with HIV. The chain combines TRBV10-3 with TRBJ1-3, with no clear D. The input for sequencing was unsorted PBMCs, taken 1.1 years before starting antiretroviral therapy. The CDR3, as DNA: TGTGCCACGACGAAGTCTGGAAACACCATATATTTT. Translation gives CATTKSGNTIYF.